The rows below give T cell receptor beta chains drawn from one sample of a study of regulatory T cells in long-lasting Graves disease. One entry per CDR3 protein results from TCRdb running MiXCR on the multiplex PCR reads. The table shows under 500,000 distinct CDR3 sequences, with around 21% occurring only once. The sequences come from peripheral blood mononuclear cells (PBMCs), collected when the disease was refractory, from a patient treated with antithyroid drugs. These receptors originate from a female donor with Graves disease. CDR3s include the opening cysteine and the closing phenylalanine or tryptophan.

>TRBJ2-1|TRBV29-1
CSVEGGLAEAPFVEQFF
>TRBJ2-7|TRBV7-9
CASSLDIGGSSNEQYF
>TRBJ2-7|TRBV5-6
CASSPEDRALYEQYF
>TRBJ1-3|TRBV30
CAWNQQGLGNTIYF
>TRBJ2-6|TRBV25-1
CASSDPRGGSSSGANVLTF
>TRBJ2-7|TRBV11-2
CASGRTGAEQYF
>TRBJ2-7|TRBV10-2
CASRAGGFHEQYF
>TRBJ2-5|TRBV28
CASSQGWLSETQYF
>TRBJ2-7|TRBV7-9
CATQGDVSSYEQYF
>TRBJ2-1|TRBV11-2
CASSLVAGGPNEQFF
>TRBJ2-5|TRBV20-1
CSARVAGVEETQYF
>TRBJ1-4|TRBV7-2
CASSSQGATNEKLFF
>TRBJ2-7|TRBV3-1
CASSQDPGFGQYF
>TRBJ2-3|TRBV11-2
CASSLLLAESTDTQYF
>TRBJ2-7|TRBV7-2
CASSLTPGTLYEQYF
>TRBJ1-5|TRBV30
CAWSVRGGSNQPQHF
>TRBJ2-2|TRBV6-1
CASTSSGVNTGELFF
>TRBJ2-2|TRBV7-2
CASSPRTSGRRTGELFF
>TRBJ1-5|TRBV28
CASSPLLVGVVSNQPQHF
>TRBJ2-7|TRBV11-2
CASISELGYEQYF
>TRBJ2-2|TRBV9
CASSGASGSGELFF
>TRBJ2-5|TRBV11-2
CASSLVHQETQYF
>TRBJ2-1|TRBV6-1
CASSDDLAVAGNEQFF
>TRBJ2-7|TRBV29-1
CSVEGLAGVYEQYF
>TRBJ1-1|TRBV12-3/TRBV12-4
CASSFHSAPEAFF
>TRBJ1-2|TRBV6-5
CASSSDGVRRGYTF
>TRBJ2-1|TRBV11-2
CASSLGGGGSYNEQFF
>TRBJ2-5|TRBV19
CASSIRSRMSGGETQYF
>TRBJ2-7|TRBV6-1
CASSRTSGIPEQFYEQYF
>TRBJ1-1|TRBV7-9
CASSSTLGILEAFF
>TRBJ1-1|TRBV12-3/TRBV12-4
CASSQTGGLTEAFF
>TRBJ1-1|TRBV11-2
CASSSPEAGTRNTEAFF
>TRBJ1-2|TRBV27
CASSSPVTGNYGYTF
>TRBJ1-6|TRBV10-3
CAISESIPSGTGVSPLHF
>TRBJ1-1|TRBV20-1
CSASSQNTEAFF
>TRBJ1-4|TRBV3-1
CASSQRPTADRLNEKLFF
>TRBJ2-7|TRBV7-2
CASSLLAEGTYEQYF
>.|TRBV7-2
CASSLPGVDEQFF
>TRBJ1-3|TRBV28
CASRTRGRLGGNTIYF
>TRBJ2-2|TRBV18
CASSPQGTHRPGELFF
>TRBJ2-3|TRBV28
CASSLKGQTDTQYF